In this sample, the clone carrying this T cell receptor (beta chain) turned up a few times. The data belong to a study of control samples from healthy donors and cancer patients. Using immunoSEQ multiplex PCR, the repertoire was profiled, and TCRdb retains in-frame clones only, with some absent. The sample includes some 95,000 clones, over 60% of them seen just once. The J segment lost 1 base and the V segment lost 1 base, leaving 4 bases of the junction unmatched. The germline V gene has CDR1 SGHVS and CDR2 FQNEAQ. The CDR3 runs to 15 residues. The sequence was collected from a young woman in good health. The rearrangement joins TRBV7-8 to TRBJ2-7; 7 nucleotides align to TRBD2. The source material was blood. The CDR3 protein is CASSLGAGPSYEQYF. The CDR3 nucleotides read TGTGCCAGCAGCTTAGGAGCGGGGCCTTCCTACGAGCAGTACTTC.